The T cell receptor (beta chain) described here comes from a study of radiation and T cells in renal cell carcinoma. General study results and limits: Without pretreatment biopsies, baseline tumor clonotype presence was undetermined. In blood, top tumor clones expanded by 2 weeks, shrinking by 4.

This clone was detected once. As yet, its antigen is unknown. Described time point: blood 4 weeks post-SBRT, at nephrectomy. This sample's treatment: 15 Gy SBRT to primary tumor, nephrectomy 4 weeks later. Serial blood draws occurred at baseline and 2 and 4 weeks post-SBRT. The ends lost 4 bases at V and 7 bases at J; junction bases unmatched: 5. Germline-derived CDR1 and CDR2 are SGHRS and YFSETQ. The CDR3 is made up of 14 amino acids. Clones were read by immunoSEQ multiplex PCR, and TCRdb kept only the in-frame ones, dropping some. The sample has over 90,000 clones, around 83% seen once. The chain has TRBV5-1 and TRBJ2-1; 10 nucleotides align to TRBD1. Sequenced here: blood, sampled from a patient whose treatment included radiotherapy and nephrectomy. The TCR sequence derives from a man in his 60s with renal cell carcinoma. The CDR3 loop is CASSRTGGENEQFF. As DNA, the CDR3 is TGCGCCAGCAGCCGGACAGGGGGAGAGAATGAGCAGTTCTTC.